Shown below are 24 T cell receptor beta chains from a single sample sequenced in a study of control samples from healthy donors and cancer patients. Sequencing was performed with immunoSEQ multiplex PCR; in TCRdb, only in-frame clones are kept and a portion is missing. The repertoire consists of about 100,000 clones, with about 91% occurring once and the leading ten covering about 2.5%. Sequences were obtained from blood. The source of these receptors is a woman younger than 35 in good health.

The chain carries TRBV21-1 and TRBJ1-4; TRBD1, the table's D call, was not compared with the DNA. TRBV21-1 is classified as a pseudogene. This CDR3 is 15 amino acids long. The chain's CDR3 is CASSKADSDNEKLFF. In nucleotides, the CDR3 is TGTGCCAGCAGCAAAGCAGACAGCGATAATGAAAAACTGTTTTTT.

The V call is TRBV5-4, the J call TRBJ1-1; possibly TRBD1 for D (5 bases). V shed 1 base and J shed 4 bases, with 11 bases lying between them. This CDR3 is built from 14 residues. Per the germline V gene, CDR1 is SGHNT and CDR2 is YYREEE (reference sequence). The CDR3 region has the DNA TGTGCCAGCAGCTTGCCGGGGCAGTCCACTGAAGCTTTCTTT. Translation gives CASSLPGQSTEAFF. Using reference TRBV5-4 and TRBJ1-1 for the parts outside the CDR3, the full variable domain is ETGVTQSPTHLIKTRGQQVTLRCSSQSGHNTVSWYQQALGQGPQFIFQYYREEENGRGNFPPRFSGLQFPNYSSELNVNALELDDSALYLCASSLPGQSTEAFFGQGTRLTVV.

The genes are TRBV24-1 and TRBJ2-1; 8 bases map to TRBD2. The length of the CDR3 is 16 residues. The germline CDR1 and CDR2 sequences are KGHDR and SFDVKD. The ends lost 2 bases at V and 4 bases at J; junction bases unmatched: 6. Here the CDR3 reads CATSDSGGDTYNEQFF. CDR3 nucleotides: TGTGCCACCAGTGATTCGGGGGGGGACACGTACAATGAGCAGTTCTTC.

This clone was seen just once. The V and J genes are TRBV7-9 and TRBJ2-5, with 8 bases identical to TRBD2. Germline V gene data show CDR1 as SEHNR and CDR2 as FQNEAQ (reference sequence). With V trimmed by 6 bases and J by 8 bases, 20 bases remained unmatched. This CDR3 comprises 17 residues. As DNA, the CDR3 is TGTGCCAGCAGTCAGAAGTCGGGGGGGGATTACCTTAAAACCCAGTACTTC. Translated, it gives CASSQKSGGDYLKTQYF.

V usage is TRBV12-2 and J usage is TRBJ1-5; TRBD1, as called in the table, went unchecked against the DNA. TRBV12-2 is recorded as a pseudogene. CDR3 length: 13 amino acids. CDR3 sequence: CASRSTGDQPQHF. The CDR3 region has the DNA TGTGCAAGTCGGTCGACAGGGGATCAGCCCCAGCATTTT.

The chain employs TRBV30 and TRBJ2-4; D remains unclear. The CDR3 runs to 13 residues. Germline-derived CDR1 and CDR2 are GTSNPN and SVGIG (reference sequence). Trimming removed 1 base from V and 9 bases from J, with 13 bases in between. The CDR3 nucleotides read TGTGCCTGGAGTGCAAACTCGGTCAGCATTCAGTACTTC. This sequence encodes CAWSANSVSIQYF.

The J gene is TRBJ1-1, the V gene TRBV11-3, with a possible D match to TRBD1 (6 bases). V was trimmed by 5 bases and J by 3 bases, leaving 16 bases between them. The V gene's germline CDR1 is SGHNT and CDR2 YENEEA. The CDR3 is made up of 15 amino acids. CDR3 DNA: TGTGCCAGCAGCCTAAGCAGGGGTAGGTACACTGAAGCTTTCTTT. It codes for CASSLSRGRYTEAFF.

The gene calls are TRBV3-1 (or the pseudogene TRBV3-2) and TRBJ2-3; TRBD1 agrees at 10 bases. The CDR3 has 20 amino acids. The V gene end was trimmed by 3 bases and the J gene end by 6 bases; junction bases not matched to a gene: 21. Germline assignment: CDR1 LGHDT and CDR2 YNNKEL (reference sequence). In nucleotides, the CDR3 is TGTGCCAGCAGCCATCCCGGTACCGTGACAGGGGGCTATTATAGGGATACGCAGTATTTT. Its protein product is CASSHPGTVTGGYYRDTQYF.

Details on this clone: Germline is not matched at one junction end, which may reflect a read error. J is TRBJ1-6 and V is TRBV15, with D unresolved. The CDR3 consists of 14 residues. Germline V gene sequence: CDR1 LNHNV, CDR2 YYDKDF (reference sequence). CDR3: CATSIHTEGSPLHF. The DNA for the CDR3 is TGTGCCACAAGCATACATACCGAGGGTTCACCCCTCCACTTT.

The J gene is TRBJ2-2, the V gene TRBV30; perhaps TRBD1 as D (5 bases). Between the trimmed V and J ends, which lost 2 bases and 1 base, there was a span of 8 bases. CDR3 size: 14 residues. Germline assignment: CDR1 GTSNPN and CDR2 SVGIG (reference sequence). The CDR3 DNA reads as TGTGCCTGGAGTCCCGGACAGAACACCGGGGAGCTGTTTTTT. As protein: CAWSPGQNTGELFF.

V is TRBV7-2 and J is TRBJ2-3; 7 bases fit TRBD2. CDR1 is SGHTA, CDR2 FQGNSA, per germline. The V and J ends lost 5 bases and 6 bases, in that order; junction bases with no gene match: 14. This CDR3 has 16 residues. The CDR3 loop is CASSPNGGSRGDTQYF. CDR3 coding DNA: TGTGCCAGCAGCCCTAACGGCGGGAGTCGGGGGGATACGCAGTATTTT.

The chain couples TRBV27 to TRBJ1-1, with D perhaps TRBD1 (6 bases). V lost 5 bases and J 1 base, leaving 11 bases between the germline ends. Germline V gene sequence: CDR1 MNHEY, CDR2 SMNVEV (reference sequence). This CDR3 region has 14 residues. The CDR3 sequence: CASSERGGNTEAFF. The CDR3 nucleotides read TGTGCCAGCAGTGAACGAGGGGGGAACACTGAAGCTTTCTTT.

This chain joins TRBV19 and TRBJ2-1; TRBD2 agrees at 11 bases. CDR3 length equals 15 residues. The V gene end was trimmed by 5 bases and the J gene end by 7 bases; junction bases not matched to a gene: 7. In germline, CDR1 is LNHDA, CDR2 SQIVND (reference sequence). The CDR3 spells CASSALAGVVNEQFF. CDR3 sequence (DNA): TGTGCCAGTAGTGCACTAGCGGGAGTAGTGAATGAGCAGTTCTTC. Complete variable domain (other parts from reference TRBV19 and TRBJ2-1): DGGITQSPKYLFRKEGQNVTLSCEQNLNHDAMYWYRQDPGQGLRLIYYSQIVNDFQKGDIAEGYSVSREKKESFPLTVTSAQKNPTAFYLCASSALAGVVNEQFFGPGTRLTVL.

V gene TRBV4-2 combines with J gene TRBJ1-6; D call uncertain. With 0 bases removed from V and 7 bases from J, the gap between germline ends came to 4 bases. From germline, CDR1 is LGHNA and CDR2 YNFKEQ. This CDR3 has 13 residues. CDR3 protein: CASSQERNSPLHF. In DNA, the CDR3 is TGTGCCAGCAGCCAAGAGCGAAATTCACCCCTCCACTTT.

The chain has TRBV12-5 and TRBJ2-7, with 14 bases matching TRBD2. The CDR3 sequence is 14 residues long. Germline-derived CDR1 and CDR2 are LGHNT and FRNRAP. After removal of 6 bases from V and 7 bases from J, the junction contained 5 bases not matched to a gene. CDR3 sequence: CASGFGLAGGEQYF. CDR3 coding DNA: TGTGCTAGTGGATTTGGACTAGCGGGAGGTGAGCAGTACTTC.

The rearrangement uses TRBV5-1 and TRBJ1-1; D is uncertain. The V end was cut by 2 bases, the J end by 2 bases, with 7 bases between. This CDR3 spans 13 amino acids. From germline, CDR1 is SGHRS and CDR2 YFSETQ. CDR3 in amino acids: CASSFTDNTEAFF. CDR3 bases: TGCGCCAGCAGCTTCACCGATAACACTGAAGCTTTCTTT.

The chain is built from TRBV5-1 and TRBJ1-5; D is uncertain. Trimming removed 0 bases at V and 1 base at J, with 8 bases between. CDR3 length: 15 amino acids. Per the germline V gene, CDR1 is SGHRS and CDR2 is YFSETQ. The DNA of the CDR3 is TGCGCCAGCAGCTTGGGGCCCAGGAGCAATCAGCCCCAGCATTTT. Translated: CASSLGPRSNQPQHF.

The chain is built from TRBV6-5 and TRBJ2-3; TRBD2 matches at 8 bases. V shed 0 bases and J 2 bases; nucleotides not matched to a gene: 4. This CDR3 is built from 16 residues. CDR1 is MNHEY, CDR2 SVGAGI, per germline. This CDR3 reads CASSYSGGGNTDTQYF. DNA for the CDR3: TGTGCCAGCAGTTACTCGGGCGGGGGGAACACAGATACGCAGTATTTT.

The chain employs TRBV11-3 and TRBJ1-2; D gene unclear. Trimming pared 4 bases from V and 5 bases from J, leaving 17 bases between. This CDR3 comprises 15 residues. The germline V gene has CDR1 SGHNT and CDR2 YENEEA. CDR3 in DNA: TGTGCCAGCAGCTCATCGTCCCAGCCGGATTATGGCTACACCTTC. Its translation: CASSSSSQPDYGYTF.

The rearrangement links TRBV15 to TRBJ2-3; TRBD2 is a possible D gene (7 bases). The V end was cut by 8 bases, the J end by 4 bases, with 22 bases between. The CDR3 sequence is 16 residues long. CDR1 LNHNV and CDR2 YYDKDF come from the germline V gene (reference sequence). In DNA form, the CDR3 reads TGTGCCACCGGCCCGGGGTTTGGCGGGGGCGCAGATACGCAGTATTTT. It yields the protein CATGPGFGGGADTQYF.

The chain links TRBV15 to TRBJ2-7, with D perhaps assigned TRBD1 or TRBD2 (5 bases each). From germline, CDR1 is LNHNV and CDR2 YYDKDF (reference sequence). The CDR3 contains 15 residues. Deletions cut 1 base from V and 1 base from J, with 11 bases between. This CDR3 is CATSRVRGQSYEQYF. The CDR3, as DNA: TGTGCCACCAGCAGAGTGAGGGGCCAGTCCTACGAGCAGTACTTC.

This chain links TRBV29-1 with TRBJ1-2; TRBD1 matches 7 bases. The CDR3 totals 12 residues. Trimming removed 6 bases from V and 2 bases from J; junction bases left unmatched: 3. Germline-derived CDR1 and CDR2 are SQVTM and ANQGSEA. The CDR3: CSVTTGNYGYTF. In DNA, the CDR3 is TGCAGCGTAACGACAGGGAACTATGGCTACACCTTC.

The chain combines TRBV10-1 with TRBJ1-3, with 7 bases matching TRBD1. V dropped 6 bases and J dropped 2; count of bases not matched to a gene: 4. The CDR3 runs to 14 residues. The germline CDR1 and CDR2 sequences are WNHNN and SYGVQD (reference sequence). The CDR3 nucleotides read TGCGCCAGCAGGCCCACAGGGGCTGGAAACACCATATATTTT. Translating it yields CASRPTGAGNTIYF.

V and J are TRBV7-2 and TRBJ2-3; 7 positions agree with TRBD2. V lost 3 bases and J lost 2; bases outside the gene matches: 5. CDR1 and CDR2 from the germline V gene are SGHTA and FQGNSA. This CDR3 has 15 amino acids. The CDR3 loop is CASSLGGTVTDTQYF. The CDR3 nucleotides are TGTGCCAGCAGCTTGGGGGGGACTGTCACAGATACGCAGTATTTT.